This is a list of T cell receptor beta chains from one sample in a study of blood T cell repertoires in COVID-19. Repertoires were generated with immunoSEQ multiplex PCR, while TCRdb's copy carries only in-frame clones and drops some. The sample consists of under 200,000 clones, more than 75% of them appearing once. The sequenced sample was peripheral blood. The receptors were sampled from an older woman with COVID-19, enrolled during active disease. Each CDR3 is given with its conserved first and last residue. The D gene is left open where the match is weak. Size is omitted from some rows. Given values are once, few, many or a class for expanded clones.

J gene: TRBJ2-7; V gene: TRBV5-1; D gene: TRBD1; clone size: .; CDR3 protein: CASSDPFRTGMSYEQYF; CDR3 DNA: TGCGCCAGCAGCGACCCCTTTAGGACAGGGATGTCCTACGAGCAGTACTTC
J gene: TRBJ2-7; V gene: TRBV23-1; D gene: .; clone size: .; CDR3 protein: CASLGGQLYEQYF; CDR3 DNA: TGCGCGAGCTTGGGAGGACAACTCTACGAGCAGTACTTC
J gene: TRBJ2-6; V gene: TRBV28; D gene: TRBD1; clone size: .; CDR3 protein: CASSLAGTVSGANVLTF; CDR3 DNA: TGTGCCAGCAGTTTAGCCGGGACAGTTTCTGGGGCCAACGTCCTGACTTTC
J gene: TRBJ1-5; V gene: TRBV2; D gene: TRBD1; clone size: .; CDR3 protein: CASTGTGGNQPQHF; CDR3 DNA: TGTGCCAGCACCGGGACAGGGGGCAATCAGCCCCAGCATTTT
J gene: TRBJ1-2; V gene: TRBV5-1; D gene: .; clone size: once; CDR3 protein: CASSPPGGEVYGYTF; CDR3 DNA: TGCGCCAGCAGCCCCCCGGGGGGGGAAGTCTATGGCTACACCTTC
J gene: TRBJ2-1; V gene: TRBV27; D gene: .; clone size: .; CDR3 protein: CASSLPGTLYNEQFF; CDR3 DNA: TGTGCCAGCAGTTTACCCGGGACACTATACAATGAGCAGTTCTTC
J gene: TRBJ1-3; V gene: TRBV9; D gene: TRBD1; clone size: few; CDR3 protein: CASSAGQNPSGNTIYF; CDR3 DNA: TGTGCCAGCAGCGCGGGACAGAATCCCTCTGGAAACACCATATATTTT
J gene: TRBJ1-1; V gene: TRBV14; D gene: .; clone size: .; CDR3 protein: CASTLEPNTEAFF; CDR3 DNA: TGTGCCAGCACCCTGGAGCCGAACACTGAAGCTTTCTTT
J gene: TRBJ1-4; V gene: TRBV10-3; D gene: .; clone size: .; CDR3 protein: CAISARAGKNEKLFF; CDR3 DNA: TGTGCCATCAGTGCCCGGGCAGGGAAAAATGAAAAACTGTTTTTT
J gene: TRBJ1-6; V gene: TRBV5-6; D gene: .; clone size: .; CDR3 protein: CASSLAGSYNSPLHF; CDR3 DNA: TGTGCCAGCAGTCTGGCGGGCTCCTATAATTCACCCCTCCACTTT
J gene: TRBJ1-1; V gene: TRBV6-1; D gene: .; clone size: once; CDR3 protein: CASSFPRRGTEAFF; CDR3 DNA: TGTGCCAGCAGTTTCCCCCGCCGGGGCACTGAAGCTTTCTTT
J gene: TRBJ1-2; V gene: TRBV2; D gene: TRBD1; clone size: .; CDR3 protein: CASTPGQGTYGYTF; CDR3 DNA: TGTGCCAGCACCCCCGGACAGGGTACCTATGGCTACACCTTC
J gene: TRBJ2-1; V gene: TRBV7-9; D gene: .; clone size: .; CDR3 protein: CASVSLGEQFF; CDR3 DNA: TGTGCCAGCGTAAGTCTCGGTGAGCAGTTCTTC
J gene: TRBJ2-1; V gene: TRBV5-6; D gene: .; clone size: .; CDR3 protein: CASSLRTVSYNEQFF; CDR3 DNA: TGTGCCAGCAGCTTGAGGACTGTCTCCTACAATGAGCAGTTCTTC
J gene: TRBJ2-1; V gene: TRBV7-3; D gene: TRBD2; clone size: few; CDR3 protein: CASSNGLAAYNEQFF; CDR3 DNA: TGTGCCAGCAGCAATGGACTAGCCGCGTACAATGAGCAGTTCTTC
J gene: TRBJ2-1; V gene: TRBV7-2; D gene: TRBD1; clone size: .; CDR3 protein: CASSSGQYNEQFF; CDR3 DNA: TGTGCCAGCAGCTCGGGACAGTACAATGAGCAGTTCTTC
J gene: TRBJ1-1; V gene: TRBV6-1; D gene: TRBD1; clone size: once; CDR3 protein: CASSEALRGTGDTEAFF; CDR3 DNA: TGTGCCAGCAGTGAAGCGCTTCGTGGGACAGGGGACACTGAAGCTTTCTTT
J gene: TRBJ1-4; V gene: TRBV7-2; D gene: .; clone size: few; CDR3 protein: CASSLNPNEPSRKLFF; CDR3 DNA: TGTGCCAGCAGCCTAAACCCCAATGAGCCTAGTAGAAAACTGTTTTTT
J gene: TRBJ1-1; V gene: TRBV18; D gene: .; clone size: .; CDR3 protein: CASSPLRDKNTEAFF; CDR3 DNA: TGTGCCAGCTCACCACTCCGGGATAAGAACACTGAAGCTTTCTTT
J gene: TRBJ2-5; V gene: TRBV19; D gene: TRBD1; clone size: .; CDR3 protein: CASSQTGGQETQYF; CDR3 DNA: TGTGCCAGTAGTCAGACAGGGGGACAAGAGACCCAGTACTTC
J gene: TRBJ2-3; V gene: TRBV6-6; D gene: TRBD2; clone size: .; CDR3 protein: CASRYYSGGVTDTQYF; CDR3 DNA: TGTGCCAGTAGGTACTATAGCGGGGGAGTGACAGATACGCAGTATTTT
J gene: TRBJ2-2; V gene: TRBV7-2; D gene: .; clone size: .; CDR3 protein: CAPRRENTGELFF; CDR3 DNA: TGTGCCCCCAGGCGAGAGAACACCGGGGAGCTGTTTTTT
J gene: TRBJ1-2; V gene: TRBV19; D gene: .; clone size: .; CDR3 protein: CASSYRRIGEDGYTF; CDR3 DNA: TGTGCCAGTAGTTACCGTCGCATCGGGGAGGATGGCTACACCTTC
J gene: TRBJ2-1; V gene: TRBV2; D gene: TRBD2; clone size: .; CDR3 protein: CASSERSSGGPTYNEQFF; CDR3 DNA: TGTGCCAGCAGTGAAAGGTCAAGCGGGGGACCGACCTACAATGAGCAGTTCTTC
J gene: TRBJ2-4; V gene: TRBV3-1/TRBV3-2; D gene: TRBD1; clone size: .; CDR3 protein: CASRGTGFVQYF; CDR3 DNA: TGTGCCAGCAGGGGGACAGGGTTTGTTCAGTACTTC
J gene: TRBJ1-4; V gene: TRBV28; D gene: .; clone size: once; CDR3 protein: CASSPTSGGYYEKLFF; CDR3 DNA: TGTGCCAGCAGCCCCACCAGTGGGGGCTACTATGAAAAACTGTTTTTT
J gene: TRBJ1-2; V gene: TRBV20-1; D gene: TRBD1; clone size: once; CDR3 protein: CSAGQGQGYTF; CDR3 DNA: TGCAGTGCCGGACAGGGGCAAGGCTACACCTTC
J gene: TRBJ1-1; V gene: TRBV11-2; D gene: .; clone size: .; CDR3 protein: CASSSRARGNTEAFF; CDR3 DNA: TGTGCCAGCAGCTCCAGAGCCAGGGGGAACACTGAAGCTTTCTTT
J gene: TRBJ1-1; V gene: TRBV2; D gene: .; clone size: .; CDR3 protein: CASSGRGGTEAFF; CDR3 DNA: TGTGCCAGCAGTGGGAGGGGAGGCACTGAAGCTTTCTTT
J gene: TRBJ1-2; V gene: TRBV28; D gene: .; clone size: .; CDR3 protein: CASSFLSGEGSNGYTF; CDR3 DNA: TGTGCCAGCAGTTTTTTGTCGGGGGAGGGGTCCAATGGCTACACCTTC
J gene: TRBJ1-2; V gene: TRBV21-1; D gene: .; clone size: .; CDR3 protein: CASSCGAGYTF; CDR3 DNA: TGTGCCAGCAGCTGTGGGGCGGGCTACACCTTC
J gene: TRBJ1-1; V gene: TRBV3-1/TRBV3-2; D gene: .; clone size: .; CDR3 protein: CASSQRFGTEAFF; CDR3 DNA: TGTGCCAGCAGCCAGAGATTCGGGACTGAAGCTTTCTTT
J gene: TRBJ1-2; V gene: TRBV16; D gene: TRBD1; clone size: .; CDR3 protein: CASSQFGQGIYGYTF; CDR3 DNA: TGTGCCAGCAGCCAATTCGGACAGGGGATCTATGGCTACACCTTC
J gene: TRBJ2-3; V gene: TRBV5-8; D gene: .; clone size: .; CDR3 protein: CASSSRGDRTPTDTQYF; CDR3 DNA: TGTGCCAGCAGCTCGAGAGGAGACAGGACCCCCACAGATACGCAGTATTTT
J gene: TRBJ2-1; V gene: TRBV3-1/TRBV3-2; D gene: TRBD2; clone size: once; CDR3 protein: CASSQRTSGGIDEQFF; CDR3 DNA: TGTGCCAGCAGCCAACGGACTAGCGGGGGGATCGATGAGCAGTTCTTC
J gene: TRBJ1-5; V gene: TRBV3-1/TRBV3-2; D gene: TRBD1; clone size: .; CDR3 protein: CASSFGQGGNQPQHF; CDR3 DNA: TGTGCCAGCAGCTTCGGACAGGGTGGTAATCAGCCCCAGCATTTT